This T cell receptor beta chain was documented in a study of blood T cell repertoires in COVID-19. This table comes from immunoSEQ multiplex PCR, and its TCRdb copy is limited to in-frame clones, with some not included. The sample lists 20,000 to 25,000 clones; around 69% were seen once. The receptor's source is a human donor in a cohort sampled during active or convalescent COVID-19. The sample taken for sequencing was peripheral blood.

CDR3 in DNA: TGTGCCAGCAGAGTTAGCGGGGTACAAGAGACCCAGTACTTC. This translates into CASRVSGVQETQYF. V is TRBV7-8 and J is TRBJ2-5, with TRBD2 identical over 8 bases. The CDR3 loop spans 14 amino acids. The V gene's germline CDR1 is SGHVS and CDR2 FQNEAQ. The J segment lost 2 bases and the V segment lost 6 bases, leaving 5 bases of the junction unmatched.